This T cell receptor (beta chain) appears in the sequencing data of a study of T cell responses to AZD1222 COVID-19 vaccine. Study findings and constraints: Spike-wide coverage was observed for vaccine-associated CD4 TCRs, with dominant responses at 160-218 and 743-854. Nearly half of the spike-specific TCRs reportedly recognize variant regions that carry no mutations. The number of AZD1222 recipients seropositive at baseline was only 6 or 7. Donors skewed white British and female; clonal diversity was possibly underestimated.

CDR1 LNHNV and CDR2 YYDKDF come from the germline V gene (reference sequence). This CDR3 has 15 residues. Trimming cost V 5 bases and J 2 bases, with 15 bases left between them. Details on this clone: The antigen is unknown.

Measured with immunoSEQ multiplex PCR; TCRdb has only the in-frame clones, and not every one. The sample has more than 90,000 clones; 86% are singletons. This TCR came from an adult in good health. The gene calls are TRBV15 and TRBJ1-1, with D perhaps TRBD1 (5 bases). The sample here was peripheral blood, taken on day 0 of AZD1222 vaccination. DNA of the CDR3: TGTGCCACCAGCCAATGGGAGGGGATAAACACTGAAGCTTTCTTT. The encoded protein is CATSQWEGINTEAFF.